This T cell receptor beta chain is drawn from a study of Ad26.COV2.S vaccination and SARS-CoV-2 variants. CDR1 and CDR2 from the germline V gene are MNHNY and SVGAGI (reference sequence). The CDR3 has 13 amino acids. V was shortened by 0 bases and J by 3 bases, with 5 bases between the two germline ends. Only in-frame clones appear in the TCRdb table, and some are missing; sequencing was by immunoSEQ multiplex PCR. The table records about 320,000 clones, approximately 87% of them present only once. This clone turned up a few times. The treatment here: 19 received Ad26.COV2.S at low or high dose, single or two shots; roughly 5 received placebo; per-sample allocation not given. Day 63 following the first vaccine or placebo injection was when the samples were taken.

The chain couples TRBV6-6 to TRBJ1-1; D gene ambiguous. This TCR came from a person aged 18-65 years who received the Ad26.COV2.S COVID-19 vaccine or a placebo. The sample here was peripheral blood, taken in a trial of Ad26.COV2.S vaccine versus placebo. The CDR3 DNA follows: TGTGCCAGCAGTTACTCAAGGTACACTGAAGCTTTCTTT. It yields the protein CASSYSRYTEAFF.